The present TCR beta chain was sequenced within a study of blood T cell repertoires in COVID-19. Study context: Sample material is recorded as cDNA or gDNA derived from T cells, B-cell-depleted T cells, or PBMCs.

Libraries were prepared by immunoSEQ multiplex PCR; TCRdb keeps only in-frame clonotypes and omits some of them. The sample contains 250,000 to 400,000 clones, 90% of which appear only once. To note about this clone: This CDR3 is also generated by other DNA sequences in the sample.

The trim removed 3 bases at V and 3 bases at J, leaving 2 bases unmatched. CDR1 is LGHDT and CDR2 is YNNKEL in the germline V gene (reference sequence). This CDR3 has 14 amino acids. The sample comprised peripheral blood. The chain employs TRBV3-1 (or the pseudogene TRBV3-2) and TRBJ2-5; 9 nucleotides align to TRBD2. The receptor's source is a woman aged 25 to 45 with COVID-19, enrolled during active disease. The CDR3 nucleotides read TGTGCCAGCAGCCAGGCTAGCGGGGAAGAGACCCAGTACTTC. Protein: CASSQASGEETQYF.